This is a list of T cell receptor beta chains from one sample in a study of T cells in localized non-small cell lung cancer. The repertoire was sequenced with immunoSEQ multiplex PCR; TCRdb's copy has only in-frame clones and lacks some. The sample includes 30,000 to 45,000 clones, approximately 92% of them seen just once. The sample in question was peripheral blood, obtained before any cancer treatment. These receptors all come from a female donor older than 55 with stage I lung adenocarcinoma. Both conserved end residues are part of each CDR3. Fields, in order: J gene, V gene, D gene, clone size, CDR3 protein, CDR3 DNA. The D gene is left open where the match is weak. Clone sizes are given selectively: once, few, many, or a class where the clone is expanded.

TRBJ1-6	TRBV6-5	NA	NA	CASSASRFDSPLHF	TGTGCCAGCAGTGCGTCCCGGTTCGATTCACCCCTCCACTTT
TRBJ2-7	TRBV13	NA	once	CASSLRPYEQYF	TGTGCCAGCAGCCTAAGGCCCTACGAGCAGTACTTC
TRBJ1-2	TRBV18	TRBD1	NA	CASSPPTGTGGPGYTF	TGTGCCAGCTCACCACCGACTGGGACAGGGGGCCCTGGCTACACCTTC
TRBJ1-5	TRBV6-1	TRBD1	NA	CASRETGGHQPQHF	TGTGCCAGCAGGGAGACAGGGGGGCATCAGCCCCAGCATTTT
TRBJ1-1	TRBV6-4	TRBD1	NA	CASSPGTGYTEAFF	TGTGCCAGCAGCCCCGGGACAGGGTACACTGAAGCTTTCTTT
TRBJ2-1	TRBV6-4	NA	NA	CASSEGPPSYNEQFF	TGTGCCAGCAGTGAGGGGCCCCCCTCCTACAATGAGCAGTTCTTC
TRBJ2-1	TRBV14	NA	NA	CASSQDTPRPRNEQFF	TGTGCCAGCAGCCAAGATACCCCCCGACCACGGAATGAGCAGTTCTTC
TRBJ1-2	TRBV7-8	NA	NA	CASSPREYGYTF	TGTGCCAGCAGCCCACGCGAGTATGGCTACACCTTC
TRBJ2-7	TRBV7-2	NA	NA	CASSLGRSYEQYF	TGTGCCAGCAGCTTAGGCAGATCCTACGAGCAGTACTTC
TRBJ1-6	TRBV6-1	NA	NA	CASSEREGRGSPLHF	TGTGCCAGCAGTGAAAGGGAGGGGCGCGGTTCACCCCTCCACTTT
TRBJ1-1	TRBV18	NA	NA	CASSRGNTEAFF	TGTGCCAGCTCACGGGGTAACACTGAAGCTTTCTTT
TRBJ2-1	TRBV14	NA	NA	CASSQAGWIGEQFF	TGTGCCAGCAGCCAGGCGGGGTGGATTGGTGAGCAGTTCTTC
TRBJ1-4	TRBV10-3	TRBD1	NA	CAISESTGGLGEKLFF	TGTGCCATCAGTGAGTCGACAGGGGGCCTCGGTGAAAAACTGTTTTTT
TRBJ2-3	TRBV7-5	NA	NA	CASSLARRDIPPPDTQYF	TGTGCCAGCAGCTTAGCCCGCCGGGACATCCCCCCGCCGGATACGCAGTATTTT
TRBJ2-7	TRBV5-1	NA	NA	CASSLELGTLEQYF	TGCGCCAGCAGCTTGGAGCTAGGGACACTCGAGCAGTACTTC
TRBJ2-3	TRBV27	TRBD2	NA	CASSRGLVTSTDTQYF	TGTGCCAGCAGTAGAGGACTAGTCACTAGCACAGATACGCAGTATTTT
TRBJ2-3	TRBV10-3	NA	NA	CAISDEAARVTDTQYF	TGTGCCATCAGTGATGAGGCAGCCAGAGTCACAGATACGCAGTATTTT